These T cell receptor beta chains were read from a single sample in a study of response to subunit inactivated influenza vaccine. TCRdb reanalysed the RT-PCR reads using MiXCR and keeps one entry per CDR3 protein. This sample has more than 700,000 distinct CDR3 sequences; around 20% occur once, and the top ten carry roughly a tenth. Here the sequenced sample was PBMCs from blood, taken more than 4 days after vaccination. Receptors originate from a man over 45 who received an inactivated influenza vaccine. Each CDR3 is given with its conserved first and last residue. The order of the fields is clone size, CDR3 length, V gene, CDR3 protein. Expanded clones get a size class; other rows say once, few or many, or leave the size out.

>few|17|TRBV6-1
CASSEAPGAGANYGYTF
>NA|14|TRBV27
CASNLPRGVTEAFF
>NA|13|TRBV30
CAWTETNNSPLHF
>NA|18|TRBV4-3
CASSPRTSGGGTYNEQFF
>NA|14|TRBV5-1
CASSRSEFTDTQYF
>NA|13|TRBV27
CASSGYSKGTQYF
>many|16|TRBV24-1
CATSDTGQGNTDTQYF
>NA|16|TRBV5-1
CASAPWGSSGANVLTF
>NA|14|TRBV28
CASSSPTHIREQYF
>few|16|TRBV6-2/TRBV6-3
CASSHLRTGRGYGYTF
>few|16|TRBV4-3
CASSQDVGGVTDTQYF
>NA|17|TRBV5-8
CASSLAEVSTGTDTQYF
>few|15|TRBV20-1
CSASLGQGFGDTQYF
>many|12|TRBV12-3/TRBV12-4
CASTRGTGELFF
>few|13|TRBV20-1
CSAVQGTVYEQYF
>few|12|TRBV20-1
CSARGGGWGYTF
>NA|17|TRBV24-1
CATSDYQGLSSYNEQFF
>few|15|TRBV20-1
CSAAALQGAWTEAFF
>few|13|TRBV14
CASSQWGLETQYF
>many|15|TRBV7-2
CASSSDRGNSYEQYF
>few|16|TRBV4-3
CASSPTSLGRLDEQFF
>few|16|TRBV14
CASSQGRTSPHNEQFF
>NA|16|TRBV7-3
CASSLNPQGAYNEQFF
>few|17|TRBV7-2
CASSLRKSGTRAYEQYF
>many|14|TRBV5-1
CASSRTGGYNEQFF
>NA|13|TRBV10-3
CAISEGGPVEQYF
>many|12|TRBV6-2/TRBV6-3
CASRESSYEQYF
>NA|15|TRBV20-1
CSARDFKDFVDTQYF
>NA|14|TRBV25-1
CATSVGVGRGEQFF
>NA|16|TRBV11-2
CASSTTGTGVYNEQFF
>many|15|TRBV12-3/TRBV12-4
CASSLSGLGTGELFF
>NA|15|TRBV15
CATSREPGGSYEQYF
>NA|15|TRBV7-9
CASRYQGNGANVLTF
>NA|15|TRBV28
CASRQGQKNTGELFF
>few|15|TRBV29-1
CSVPRTGGFTGELFF
>NA|18|TRBV4-2
CASSKNPPGAPLSYEQYF
>few|13|TRBV30
CAWRRTGIGGYTF
>many|14|TRBV5-1
CASSPLQGIGEQFF
>NA|14|TRBV6-2/TRBV6-3
CASSYSKVTGELFF
>NA|15|TRBV20-1
CSATPYGPGYNEQFF
>many|15|TRBV5-1
CASSLLAEAYNEQFF
>few|18|TRBV7-8
CASSLDLERQGPLYGYTF
>NA|14|TRBV4-2
CASSHTGTGNTIYF
>NA|14|TRBV7-9
CASSTRTASYEQYF
>NA|13|TRBV29-1
CSVEEASTDTQYF
>NA|16|TRBV7-2
CASSLRGGRTYNEQFF